By share, the clone carrying this T cell receptor (beta chain) counts as medium-sized. These data are taken from a study of blood T cell repertoires in COVID-19. Study-level information: Sites across the United States, Italy and Spain contributed samples from acute and convalescent COVID-19. PBMCs, B-cell-depleted T cells, or T cells were the source of the cDNA or gDNA that made up the material.

Repertoires were generated with immunoSEQ multiplex PCR, while TCRdb's copy carries only in-frame clones and drops some. The repertoire consists of fewer than 95,000 clones, with approximately 75% occurring once and the leading ten covering around an eighth. Germline-derived CDR1 and CDR2 are MGHRA and YSYEKL. This CDR3 spans 17 amino acids. V shed 4 bases and J 3 bases; nucleotides not matched to a gene: 8. The gene calls are TRBV4-1 and TRBJ2-2; 10 positions agree with TRBD1. The clonotype comes from a woman aged 80 or older with acute or convalescent COVID-19. Sequenced sample: peripheral blood. The CDR3 nucleotides read TGCGCCAGCAGCCGCTTGGGACAGGGGATCGACACCGGGGAGCTGTTTTTT. This sequence encodes CASSRLGQGIDTGELFF.